This T cell receptor beta chain was sequenced for a study of T cell responses to AZD1222 COVID-19 vaccine. Findings and limits, study-wide: Reports say nearly half of spike-specific TCRs go after unmutated variant regions. Females made up more of the donors, who were largely white British, and clonal diversity may have come out too low. Two AZD1222 doses significantly raised spike-specific TCR breadth and depth over controls.

Assay: immunoSEQ multiplex PCR; the TCRdb copy retains only in-frame clones and omits some. The profile shows about 140,000 clones, roughly 90% of them singletons. The germline V gene encodes CDR1 MNHNS and CDR2 SASEGT. This CDR3 region has 15 residues. The V end was cut by 2 bases, the J end by 4 bases, with 14 bases between. To note about this clone: Its antigen is currently unknown.

The sample was peripheral blood, taken 28 days after the second AZD1222 dose. This TCR derives from an adult who received the AZD1222 COVID-19 vaccine. The J gene is TRBJ1-2, the V gene TRBV6-1, with D perhaps TRBD1 (6 bases). The CDR3 is CASSEQQGPSYGYTF. Here the CDR3 DNA reads TGTGCCAGCAGTGAACAGCAGGGGCCAAGCTATGGCTACACCTTC.